This T cell receptor (beta chain) is drawn from a study of Ad26.COV2.S vaccination and SARS-CoV-2 variants. Study results and limitations: Reported post-vaccination CD8+ and CD4+ T cell responses to spike showed substantial breadth.

TCRdb's table, derived via immunoSEQ multiplex PCR, lists solely in-frame clones and lacks some. The table has more than 300,000 clones, around 85% seen once. This clone showed up just once. Antigen unknown. Specified treatment: roughly 20 received Ad26.COV2.S at low or high dose, single or two shots; 5 received placebo; per-sample allocation not given. At day 63 after the first vaccine or placebo injection, samples were drawn. V lost 1 base, J lost 2 bases, and 4 bases stayed unmatched. Germline lookup yields CDR1 LNHNV and CDR2 YYDKDF (reference sequence). CDR3 length: 15 residues. The TCR comes from a person aged 18-60 years who received the Ad26.COV2.S COVID-19 vaccine or a placebo. Sequencing used peripheral blood, obtained in a trial of Ad26.COV2.S vaccine versus placebo. V is TRBV15 and J is TRBJ1-2; 7 positions agree with TRBD1. The DNA of the CDR3 is TGTGCCACCAGCAGAGTTACAGGGGTGAACTATGGCTACACCTTC. This encodes CATSRVTGVNYGYTF. The full variable domain, its missing parts supplied by reference TRBV15 and TRBJ1-2, is DAMVIQNPRYQVTQFGKPVTLSCSQTLNHNVMYWYQQKSSQAPKLLFHYYDKDFNNEADTPDNFQSRRPNTSFCFLDIRSPGLGDTAMYLCATSRVTGVNYGYTFGSGTRLTVV.